Below, one T cell receptor (beta chain) is given with its context. Its antigen is currently unknown. The study ran its PCR with 60 Vbeta and 13 Jbeta primers. Assay used: immunoSEQ multiplex PCR; TCRdb lists only in-frame clones, some missing. This sample carries some 140,000 clones, more than 75% of them seen once, and the ten largest clones take about 13%. These data are taken from a study of cytomegalovirus exposure and HLA in healthy donors. Regarding the study as a whole: CMV antigen specificity was confirmed in vitro for three CMV-associated chains. Follow-up analysis later connected one missense variant in DCLRE1C with trimming of TCR beta V- and J-genes. Researchers left out some V segments, among them TRBV6-2 and TRBV6-3, as indistinguishable.

Those who donated were healthy bone marrow donors. The CDR3 contains 13 residues. The junction had 5 bases not matched to a gene; V was cut back by 4 bases and J by 6 bases. CDR1 and CDR2 from the germline V gene are SGHRS and YFSETQ. This receptor was identified in a man aged 25-45 years in good health and CMV-seropositive. The sample comprised PBMCs. The rearrangement joins TRBV5-1 to TRBJ2-7; 9 bases align to TRBD1. CDR3 coding DNA: TGCGCCAGCAGCGGGGACAGGGATAGCGAGCAGTACTTC. This translates into CASSGDRDSEQYF.